This is a list of T cell receptor beta chains from one sample in a study of T cell responses to AZD1222 COVID-19 vaccine. The method was immunoSEQ multiplex PCR; TCRdb's version includes in-frame clones alone and lacks a portion of them. The sample has about 140,000 clones, under 95% seen once. Here the sequenced sample was peripheral blood, taken 28 days after the second dose of the MenACWY control vaccine. These receptors came from an adult who received the MenACWY meningococcal vaccine as a control. The CDR3 runs from the conserved cysteine through the conserved F or W. D genes are given only for firm matches. Clone size is given for some rows only: seen once, a few or many times, or a class if the clone is expanded.

D,V,size,J,DNA,CDR3
TRBD1,TRBV29-1,NA,TRBJ2-7,TGCAGCGTTGGGCAGGGGGCAGGCTACGAGCAGTACTTC,CSVGQGAGYEQYF
NA,TRBV7-9,NA,TRBJ2-7,TGTGCCAGCAGCTTATTACAATTCGAGCAGTACTTC,CASSLLQFEQYF
TRBD1,TRBV6-5,NA,TRBJ2-7,TGTGCCAGCAGTTACCTGACAGGGGGTCGAAACGAGCAGTACTTC,CASSYLTGGRNEQYF
TRBD1,TRBV24-1,NA,TRBJ1-2,TGTGCCACCAGTGACCCTGGACAGGGCGGCTACACCTTC,CATSDPGQGGYTF
TRBD1,TRBV6-5,NA,TRBJ1-2,TGTGCCAGCAGGTACCCGGGACAGGGCTATGGCTACACCTTC,CASRYPGQGYGYTF
NA,TRBV30,NA,TRBJ1-1,TGTGCCGGCAGGGTAAGGAGGACTGAAGCTTTCTTT,CAGRVRRTEAFF
TRBD1,TRBV27,NA,TRBJ1-2,TGTGCCAGCAGCACTAGGGGGCCGGGCTATGGCTACACCTTC,CASSTRGPGYGYTF
NA,TRBV13,NA,TRBJ2-2,TGTGCCAGCACCCACGGGGGGCTAGCGGCGAACACCGGGGAGCTGTTTTTT,CASTHGGLAANTGELFF
TRBD1,TRBV5-1,NA,TRBJ2-1,TGCGCCAGCAGCTTGCCCAGGGGGCCTAGCCATGAGCAGTTCTTC,CASSLPRGPSHEQFF
NA,TRBV14,NA,TRBJ1-1,TGTGCCAGCAGCGCACAGGGATTCACTGAAGCTTTCTTT,CASSAQGFTEAFF
NA,TRBV6-2/TRBV6-3,NA,TRBJ2-7,TGTGCCAGCAGTTCTGGGGAGAGAGCTTACGAGCAGTACTTC,CASSSGERAYEQYF
NA,TRBV6-5,NA,TRBJ2-3,TGTGCCAGCAGTGACTCGCGGGGGCTTGCAGATACGCAGTATTTT,CASSDSRGLADTQYF
NA,TRBV15,NA,TRBJ1-2,TGTGCCACCAGCAGAGTCGGTGGCGTTCATGGCTACACCTTC,CATSRVGGVHGYTF
TRBD1,TRBV3-1/TRBV3-2,NA,TRBJ2-2,TGTGCCAGCAGCCACGGGACAGGATTGAACACCGGGGAGCTGTTTTTT,CASSHGTGLNTGELFF
NA,TRBV6-2/TRBV6-3,NA,TRBJ2-2,TGTGCCAGCAGTTACTCTGGACAAGACGGGGAGCTGTTTTTT,CASSYSGQDGELFF
NA,TRBV20-1,NA,TRBJ2-1,TGCAGTGCCGACAGAACTAGCCGGTTCTTC,CSADRTSRFF
NA,TRBV5-1,NA,TRBJ1-1,TGCGCCAGCAGCCGGTCGGGCGAGGGTTTGAACACTGAAGCTTTCTTT,CASSRSGEGLNTEAFF
NA,TRBV27,few,TRBJ1-1,TGTGCCAGCAGGCTTCATTTGAACACTGAAGCTTTCTTT,CASRLHLNTEAFF
NA,TRBV19,NA,TRBJ1-5,TGTGCCAGTAGTAAGGGTAGCAATCAGCCCCAGCATTTT,CASSKGSNQPQHF
NA,TRBV21-1,NA,TRBJ1-4,TGTGCCAGCAGCAACCCGACAGAGGCCTTGGCGTTGTTTTTT,CASSNPTEALALFF
TRBD1,TRBV6-5,NA,TRBJ2-3,TGTGCCAGCAGTTACTCCGTAGGACAGGGCGCAGATACGCAGTATTTT,CASSYSVGQGADTQYF
TRBD1,TRBV11-1,NA,TRBJ2-1,TGTGCCAGCAGCTTAGTACAGGGGTTCAATGAGCAGTTCTTC,CASSLVQGFNEQFF
NA,TRBV4-3,NA,TRBJ2-7,TGCGCCAGCAGCCAAGATGGCAGGGCCTACGAGCAGTACTTC,CASSQDGRAYEQYF
NA,TRBV7-9,NA,TRBJ2-1,TGTGCCAGCCTTGTGGGGCACTACAATGAGCAGTTCTTC,CASLVGHYNEQFF
TRBD2,TRBV5-4,once,TRBJ2-2,TGTGCCAGCAGCCCGGGACTAGCGGGGAACACCGGGGAGCTGTTTTTT,CASSPGLAGNTGELFF
NA,TRBV7-2,NA,TRBJ1-3,TGTGCCAGCAGCTTAGCCCAGGGCAGCTCTGGAAACACCATATATTTT,CASSLAQGSSGNTIYF
TRBD1,TRBV28,NA,TRBJ1-2,TGTGCCAGCAGTACCGGAGGGGGCGTGACCTATGGCTACACCTTC,CASSTGGGVTYGYTF
NA,TRBV30,once,TRBJ2-7,TGTGCCTGGAGCGTCTCATCCTACGAGCAGTACTTC,CAWSVSSYEQYF
NA,TRBV25-1,NA,TRBJ2-5,TGTGCCAGCAGTGAATGGTGGGGGGCCGGGGAGACCCAGTACTTC,CASSEWWGAGETQYF
NA,TRBV28,NA,TRBJ1-1,TGTGCCAGCAGTTACGGGGGGCTATACACTGAAGCTTTCTTT,CASSYGGLYTEAFF
TRBD1,TRBV5-1,NA,TRBJ1-2,TGCGCCAGCAGCGGGACAGGGGCCTATGGCTACACCTTC,CASSGTGAYGYTF
NA,TRBV4-1,NA,TRBJ1-4,TGCGCCAGCAGCCAAGATATTCCGGGGGGCGCGGGTACTAATGAAAAACTGTTTTTT,CASSQDIPGGAGTNEKLFF
NA,TRBV7-2,NA,TRBJ1-1,TGTGCCAGCAGCTTAGCGGGGGGTGCCACTGAAGCTTTCTTT,CASSLAGGATEAFF
TRBD2,TRBV27,NA,TRBJ2-7,TGTGCCAGCAGTTTATCTAGTAGCGGGAGGGCTGGCGAGCAGTACTTC,CASSLSSSGRAGEQYF
TRBD1,TRBV18,NA,TRBJ2-1,TGTGCCAGCTCACCCCTCGGGACAGGGGAGTACAATGAGCAGTTCTTC,CASSPLGTGEYNEQFF
TRBD1,TRBV2,NA,TRBJ1-1,TGTGCCAGCAGAGACAGGGGGAGGAACACTGAAGCTTTCTTT,CASRDRGRNTEAFF
NA,TRBV28,NA,TRBJ2-7,TGTGCCAGCCTCCCGGGACAAAAGACTACCTACGAGCAGTACTTC,CASLPGQKTTYEQYF
NA,TRBV28,NA,TRBJ2-7,TGTGCCAGCAGTTTAATCGGGTTCGGAGGGCAGTACTTC,CASSLIGFGGQYF
TRBD2,TRBV5-1,NA,TRBJ2-1,TGCGCCAGCAGCGTCGGGGGGGCTGGCGACAATGAGCAGTTCTTC,CASSVGGAGDNEQFF
TRBD2,TRBV7-8,NA,TRBJ2-1,TGTGCCAGCAGCCCAGTCGCGACAGAGCCGGGACTAGCAAGTAATGAGCAGTTCTTC,CASSPVATEPGLASNEQFF
TRBD1,TRBV2,few,TRBJ2-2,TGTGCCAGCAGCGGACAGGGGGCATTGAACACCGGGGAGCTGTTTTTT,CASSGQGALNTGELFF
NA,TRBV5-5,few,TRBJ1-2,TGTGCCAGCAGCTGGGCGAGGGGTGACTACACCTTC,CASSWARGDYTF
TRBD1,TRBV3-1/TRBV3-2,NA,TRBJ2-1,TGTGCCAGCAGCCAAGGACAGGGATGGAATGAGCAGTTCTTC,CASSQGQGWNEQFF
NA,TRBV18,NA,TRBJ1-5,TGTGCCAGCTCCCTAGGTCCCGCAGGCAATCAGCCCCAGCATTTT,CASSLGPAGNQPQHF
TRBD2,TRBV7-2,NA,TRBJ2-6,TGTGCCAGCAGCCCGTCGATGGCGGGAGTGGGCGGGGCCAACGTCCTGACTTTC,CASSPSMAGVGGANVLTF
TRBD1,TRBV29-1,NA,TRBJ2-1,TGCAGCGCTCGACAGGGGGCGCACGAGCAGTTCTTC,CSARQGAHEQFF
TRBD1,TRBV15,NA,TRBJ2-1,TGTGCCACCAGCAGCGGACAGGGGGTTTACAATGAGCAGTTCTTC,CATSSGQGVYNEQFF
TRBD2,TRBV29-1,NA,TRBJ2-3,TGCAGCGGCGGACTAGCGAGAGGCACAGATACGCAGTATTTT,CSGGLARGTDTQYF
NA,TRBV5-1,NA,TRBJ2-1,TGCGCCAGCAGCTCAGGCCCCAGGATCGGCAGCTCCTACAATGAGCAGTTCTTC,CASSSGPRIGSSYNEQFF
TRBD2,TRBV7-3,NA,TRBJ2-1,TGTGCCAGCAGCCCCCACCCCGGGACTAAATACAATGAGCAGTTCTTC,CASSPHPGTKYNEQFF
TRBD1,TRBV18,NA,TRBJ1-1,TGTGCCAGCTCGACAGGGGTGAACACTGAAGCTTTCTTT,CASSTGVNTEAFF